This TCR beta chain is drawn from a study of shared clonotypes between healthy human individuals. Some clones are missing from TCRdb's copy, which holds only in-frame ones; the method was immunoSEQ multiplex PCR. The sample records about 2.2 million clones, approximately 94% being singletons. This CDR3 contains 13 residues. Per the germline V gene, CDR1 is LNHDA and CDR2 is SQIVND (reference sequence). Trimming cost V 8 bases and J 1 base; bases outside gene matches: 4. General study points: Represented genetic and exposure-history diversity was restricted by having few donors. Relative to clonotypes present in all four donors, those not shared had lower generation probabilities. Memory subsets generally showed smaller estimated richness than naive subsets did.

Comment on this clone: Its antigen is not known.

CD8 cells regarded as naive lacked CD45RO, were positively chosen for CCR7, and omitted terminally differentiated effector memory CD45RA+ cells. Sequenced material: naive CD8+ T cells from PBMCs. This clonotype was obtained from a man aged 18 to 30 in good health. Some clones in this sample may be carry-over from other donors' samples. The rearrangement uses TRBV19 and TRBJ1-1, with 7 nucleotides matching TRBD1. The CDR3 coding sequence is TGTGCCAGTGGCCGGGACAGGAACACTGAAGCTTTCTTT. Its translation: CASGRDRNTEAFF.